This TCR beta chain derives from a study of spatial heterogeneity in lung cancer (dated by TCRdb to between 2017 and 2020). Study-wide context: Beta-chain transcripts were consistently detected in greater numbers than alpha-chain transcripts, which likely reflects a higher abundance of beta-chain transcripts. Nonsynonymous mutation counts, determined by whole-exome sequencing of tumor tissue, were related to TCR repertoire features. The study quantitatively compared TCR alpha and beta repertoires across multiple tumor regions, matched nontumor lung and blood in non-small cell lung cancer. At surgery, both alpha and beta chains were TCR-sequenced in some 220 tumor regions, fewer than 85 matched nontumor lung samples and 50 to 60 PBMC samples. In the raw uncorrected reads, each unique combination of TCR and UMI appeared on average more than ten times. Overall results and qualifications from the work: Confirming at a functional level the hypothesis that regional TCRs recognize regional mutations was considered to require additional single-cell paired TCR alpha and beta sequencing. Ubiquitous expanded tumor TCRs were found in blood more often at tumor resection than at routine follow-up.

To prepare the library, 5' RACE was applied. This sample was sequenced with a NextSeq 500. In the TCR library protocol, a unique molecular identifier was attached to each TCR cDNA molecule so that PCR and sequencing errors could be corrected. The authors processed their data as follows. Decombinator tools were used for TCR identification, UMI-based error correction and CDR3 extraction. TCRs above a frequency of 2 per 1,000, corresponding to the top 1% of the tumor frequency distribution, were defined as expanded. Renyi diversity was computed with the R vegan package after each repertoire had been subsampled 100 times to 5,000 TCRs. CDR3 similarity networks were built from amino acid triplet string-kernel similarity, with CDR3s being connected when pairwise similarity was above 0.82. The public sequencing data were trimmed at Q25 with fastp and processed into clonotypes with MiXCR by TCRdb, which kept only in-frame beta chains. Each CDR3 protein appears once, grouped with its most common genes and DNA. These V and J calls are TCRdb output, not the study's own analysis. Present in this sample are approximately 8,100 distinct CDR3 sequences, 7.8% of which were seen just once. 25% to 30% of the sample is in the top ten clones.

About this clonotype: Its specific antigen is unknown. There are no base qualities to consult, and no much larger clone falls within one base.

Read against the paper, the sample's time point label means: sample taken at primary tumor resection. Whole RNA extracted from tumor and nontumor lung tissue, or from cryopreserved PBMC samples, was used for TCR sequencing without cell sorting. Donors were 70 or so patients with early-stage, untreated non-small cell lung cancer from the lung TRACERx cohort. Only patients for whom sufficient RNA was available from at least two tumor regions were selected for TCR sequencing. CDR1 and CDR2 are drawn from the germline V gene: KGHDR, SFDVKD. V is shortened by 3 bases, J by 13 bases, and the region joining them spans 14 bases. The CDR3 holds 13 amino acids from the cysteine to the phenylalanine. The entry retains the CDR3 DNA only, 39 bases that are in frame from base 1.

Sequenced here: PBMCs, sampled at surgery. The origin of this receptor is a female donor with early-stage non-small cell lung cancer. In this chain, TRBV24-1 is recombined with TRBJ2-2; the D call is possibly TRBD1 or TRBD2, each sharing 5 bases. The DNA sequence reads TGTGCCACCAGTGATGGGGACCTCAGCGTGCTGTTTTTT. Its product reads: CATSDGDLSVLFF.